This T cell receptor beta chain is drawn from a study of blood T cell repertoires in COVID-19. The data were produced by immunoSEQ multiplex PCR, yet TCRdb's version contains in-frame clones alone and is incomplete. The table records about 270,000 clones, almost 85% of them present only once. The CDR3 runs to 18 residues. The junction had 4 bases not matched to a gene; V was cut back by 0 bases and J by 2 bases. Germline loops: CDR1 SGHDT, CDR2 YYEEEE. Cohort assignment relied on participant-reported clinical history. The sequencing input was PBMCs or T cells enriched from blood (not recorded which). The V gene is TRBV5-6, the J gene TRBJ2-1, with TRBD2 identical over 14 bases. This TCR derives from a woman aged 45-60 years with acute COVID-19. CDR3 residues: CASSLGTSGGSPYNEQFF. CDR3 in DNA: TGTGCCAGCAGCTTGGGGACTAGCGGGGGGTCCCCCTACAATGAGCAGTTCTTC.